Given below is one T cell receptor (beta chain) in context. Its antigen is undetermined. cDNA carried unique molecular identifiers, and a universal primer site was added by template switching. MiXCR, applied by TCRdb to the 5' RACE reads, yields one record per CDR3 protein. Altogether hundreds of thousands of distinct CDR3 sequences are present, less than 7% being singletons, with the ten largest covering approximately 1.6%. This specimen comes from a study of identical twins. Regarding the study as a whole: Where out-of-frame alpha sequences were twin-shared, they showed excess low generation probability. Beta clonotypes that were abundant in cord blood contained fewer insertions, a pattern absent from memory repertoires.

The CDR3 sequence is 16 residues long. V lost 1 base to trimming and J lost 8 bases, with 16 bases between them. Per the germline V gene, CDR1 is KGHDR and CDR2 is SFDVKD. The sample consisted of naive T cells sorted from blood. This sequence joins TRBV24-1 and TRBJ2-2; D might be TRBD1 (5 bases). The TCR originated in a man younger than 30 in good health. CDR3: CATSDLSRAVGGELFF. The DNA for the CDR3 is TGTGCCACCAGTGATTTAAGCAGGGCGGTTGGAGGGGAGCTGTTTTTT.